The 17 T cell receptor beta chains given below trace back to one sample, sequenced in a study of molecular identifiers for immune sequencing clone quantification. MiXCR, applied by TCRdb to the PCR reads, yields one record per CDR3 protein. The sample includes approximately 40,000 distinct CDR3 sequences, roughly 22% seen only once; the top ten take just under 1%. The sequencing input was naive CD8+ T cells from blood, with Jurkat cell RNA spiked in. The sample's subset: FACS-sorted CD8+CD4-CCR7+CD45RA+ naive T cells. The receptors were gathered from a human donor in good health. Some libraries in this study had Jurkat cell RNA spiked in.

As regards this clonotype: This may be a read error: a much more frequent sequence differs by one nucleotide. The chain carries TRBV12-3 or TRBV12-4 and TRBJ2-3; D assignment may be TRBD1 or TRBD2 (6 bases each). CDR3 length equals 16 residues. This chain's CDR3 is CAGSPWVGGRTDTQYF. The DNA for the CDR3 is TGTGCCGGCAGTCCCTGGGTGGGGGGCAGGACAGATACGCAGTATTTT.

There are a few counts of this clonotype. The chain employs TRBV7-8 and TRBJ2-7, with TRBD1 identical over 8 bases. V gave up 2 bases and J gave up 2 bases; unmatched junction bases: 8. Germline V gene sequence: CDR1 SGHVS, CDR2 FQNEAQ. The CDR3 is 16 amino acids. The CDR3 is CASSLSEQGVTYEQYF. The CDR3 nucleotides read TGTGCCAGCAGCTTATCCGAACAGGGGGTCACCTACGAGCAGTACTTC. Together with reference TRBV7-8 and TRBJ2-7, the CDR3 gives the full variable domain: GAGVSQSPRYKVAKRGQDVALRCDPISGHVSLFWYQQALGQGPEFLTYFQNEAQLDKSGLPSDRFFAERPEGSVSTLKIQRTQQEDSAVYLCASSLSEQGVTYEQYFGPGTRLTVT.

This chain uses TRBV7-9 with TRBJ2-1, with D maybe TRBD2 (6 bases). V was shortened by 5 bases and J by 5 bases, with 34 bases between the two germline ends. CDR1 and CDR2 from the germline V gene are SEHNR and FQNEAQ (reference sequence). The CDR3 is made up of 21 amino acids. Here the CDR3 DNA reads TGTGCCAGCAGCGCACCCGCACAACACCCTTTGAACGGGGGTTATCACAATGAGCAGTTCTTC. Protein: CASSAPAQHPLNGGYHNEQFF.

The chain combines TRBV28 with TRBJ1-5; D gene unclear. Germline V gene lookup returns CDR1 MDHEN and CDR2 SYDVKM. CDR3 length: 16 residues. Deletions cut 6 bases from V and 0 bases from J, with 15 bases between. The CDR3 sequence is CASSSPGAYSNQPQHF. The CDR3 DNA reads TGTGCCAGCAGCAGTCCAGGTGCCTATAGCAATCAGCCCCAGCATTTT. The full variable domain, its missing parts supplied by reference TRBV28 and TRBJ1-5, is DVKVTQSSRYLVKRTGEKVFLECVQDMDHENMFWYRQDPGLGLRLIYFSYDVKMKEKGDIPEGYSVSREKKERFSLILESASTNQTSMYLCASSSPGAYSNQPQHFGDGTRLSIL.

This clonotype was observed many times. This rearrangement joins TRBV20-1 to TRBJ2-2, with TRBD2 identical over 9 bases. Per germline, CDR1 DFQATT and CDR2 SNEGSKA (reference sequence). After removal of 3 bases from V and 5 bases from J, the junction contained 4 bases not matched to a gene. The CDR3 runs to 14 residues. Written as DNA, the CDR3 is TGCAGTGCTAGCGGGACTAGCTTGACCGGGGAGCTGTTTTTT. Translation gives CSASGTSLTGELFF.

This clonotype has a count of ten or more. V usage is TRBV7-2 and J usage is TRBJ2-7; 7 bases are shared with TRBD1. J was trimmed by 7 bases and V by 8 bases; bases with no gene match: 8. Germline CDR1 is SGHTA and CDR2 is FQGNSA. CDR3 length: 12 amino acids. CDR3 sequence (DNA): TGTGCCAGCCTGGACAGGTTGGGAGAGCAGTACTTC. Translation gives CASLDRLGEQYF. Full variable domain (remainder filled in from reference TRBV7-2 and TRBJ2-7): GAGVSQSPSNKVTEKGKDVELRCDPISGHTALYWYRQSLGQGLEFLIYFQGNSAPDKSGLPSDRFSAERTGGSVSTLTIQRTQQEDSAVYLCASLDRLGEQYFGPGTRLTVT.

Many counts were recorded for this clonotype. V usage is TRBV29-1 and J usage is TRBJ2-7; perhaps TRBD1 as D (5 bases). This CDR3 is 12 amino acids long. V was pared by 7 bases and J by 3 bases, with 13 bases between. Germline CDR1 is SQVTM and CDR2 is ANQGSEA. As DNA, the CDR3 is TGCAGCGCCACAGGAGCAGGCTACGAGCAGTACTTC. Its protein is CSATGAGYEQYF.

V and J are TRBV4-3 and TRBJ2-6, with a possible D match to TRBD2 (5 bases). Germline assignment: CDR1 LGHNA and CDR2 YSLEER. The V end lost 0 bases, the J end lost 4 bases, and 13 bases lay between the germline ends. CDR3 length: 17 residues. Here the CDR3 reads CASSQDRETAGANVLTF. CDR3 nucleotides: TGCGCCAGCAGCCAAGATCGGGAAACAGCCGGGGCCAACGTCCTGACTTTC.

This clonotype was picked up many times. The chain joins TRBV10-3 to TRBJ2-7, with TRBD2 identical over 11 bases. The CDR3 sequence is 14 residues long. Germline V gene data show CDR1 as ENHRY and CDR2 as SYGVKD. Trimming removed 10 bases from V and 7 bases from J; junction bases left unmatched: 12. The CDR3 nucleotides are TGTGCCACTGCCCCGATACTAGCGGGGGAAGAGCAGTACTTC. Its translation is CATAPILAGEEQYF.

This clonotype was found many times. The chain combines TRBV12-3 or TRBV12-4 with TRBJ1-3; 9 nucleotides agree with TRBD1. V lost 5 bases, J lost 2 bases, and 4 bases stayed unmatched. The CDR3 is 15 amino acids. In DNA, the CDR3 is TGTGCCAGCAGTCCACAGGGGGCAGCTGGAAACACCATATATTTT. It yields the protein CASSPQGAAGNTIYF.

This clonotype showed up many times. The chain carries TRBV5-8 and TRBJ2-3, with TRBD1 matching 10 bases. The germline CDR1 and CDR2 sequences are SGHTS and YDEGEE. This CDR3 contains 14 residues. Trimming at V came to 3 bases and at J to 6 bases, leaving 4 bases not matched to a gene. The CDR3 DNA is TGTGCCAGCAGCTGGGGACAGGGGTTGGATACGCAGTATTTT. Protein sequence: CASSWGQGLDTQYF.

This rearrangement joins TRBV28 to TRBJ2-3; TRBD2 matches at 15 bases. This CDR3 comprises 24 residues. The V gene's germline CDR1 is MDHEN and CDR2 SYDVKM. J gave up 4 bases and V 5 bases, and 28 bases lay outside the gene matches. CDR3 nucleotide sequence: TGTGCCAGCAGTCCCTACTCAATCGCGGTTACACCCGCGGGACTAGCGGGAGGCCCAGATACGCAGTATTTT. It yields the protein CASSPYSIAVTPAGLAGGPDTQYF.

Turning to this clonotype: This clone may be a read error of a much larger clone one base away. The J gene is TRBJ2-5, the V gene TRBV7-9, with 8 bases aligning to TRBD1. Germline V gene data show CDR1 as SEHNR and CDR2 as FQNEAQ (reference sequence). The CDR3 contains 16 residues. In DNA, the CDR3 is TGTGCCCGCAGCCCGAGGAGGGGACAGGCGATAGAGACCCAGTACTTC. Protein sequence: CARSPRRGQAIETQYF. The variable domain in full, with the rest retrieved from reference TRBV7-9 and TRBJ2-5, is DTGVSQNPRHKITKRGQNVTFRCDPISEHNRLYWYRQTLGQGPEFLTYFQNEAQLEKSRLLSDRFSAERPKGSFSTLEIQRTEQGDSAMYLCARSPRRGQAIETQYFGPGTRLLVL.

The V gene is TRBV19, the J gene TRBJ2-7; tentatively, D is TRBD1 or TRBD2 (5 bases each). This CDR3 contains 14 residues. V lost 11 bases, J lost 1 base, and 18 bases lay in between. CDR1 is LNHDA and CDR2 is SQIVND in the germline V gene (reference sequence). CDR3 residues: CAGSPGTGSYEQYF. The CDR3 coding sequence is TGTGCCGGCTCCCCCGGGACGGGATCCTACGAGCAGTACTTC.

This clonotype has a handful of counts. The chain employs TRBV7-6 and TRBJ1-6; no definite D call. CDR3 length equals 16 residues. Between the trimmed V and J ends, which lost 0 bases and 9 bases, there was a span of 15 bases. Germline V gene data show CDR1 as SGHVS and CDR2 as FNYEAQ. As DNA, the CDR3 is TGTGCCAGCAGCTTAGCCATTTACGACGGTACTTCACCCCTCCACTTT. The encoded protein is CASSLAIYDGTSPLHF.

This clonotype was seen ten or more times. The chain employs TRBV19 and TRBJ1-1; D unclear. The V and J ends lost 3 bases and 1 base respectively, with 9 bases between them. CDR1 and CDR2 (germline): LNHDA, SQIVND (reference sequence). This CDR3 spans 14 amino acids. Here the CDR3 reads CASSMWQENTEAFF. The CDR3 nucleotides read TGTGCCAGTAGTATGTGGCAGGAGAACACTGAAGCTTTCTTT.

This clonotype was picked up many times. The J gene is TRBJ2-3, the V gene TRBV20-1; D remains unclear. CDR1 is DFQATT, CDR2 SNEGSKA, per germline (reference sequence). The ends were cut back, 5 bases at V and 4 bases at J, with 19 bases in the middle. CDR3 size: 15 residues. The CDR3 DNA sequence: TGCAGTGCTCAACAACCAGGCGATCTTGCAGATACGCAGTATTTT. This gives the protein CSAQQPGDLADTQYF.